This entry concerns a single T cell receptor (beta chain). This specimen comes from a study of Ad26.COV2.S vaccination and SARS-CoV-2 variants. Sequencing was performed with immunoSEQ multiplex PCR; in TCRdb, only in-frame clones are kept and a portion is missing. The table includes about 350,000 clones, around 87% detected once. The treatment was: approximately 18 received Ad26.COV2.S at low or high dose, single or two shots; several received placebo; per-sample allocation not given. Specimen acquisition occurred on day 63 following the initial vaccine or placebo injection. The clonotype comes from a person aged 18-65 years who received the Ad26.COV2.S COVID-19 vaccine or a placebo. The specimen was peripheral blood, collected in a trial of Ad26.COV2.S vaccine versus placebo.

CDR3 amino acids: CAWIWRGVYNEQFF. The CDR3 DNA is TGTGCCTGGATTTGGCGGGGGGTCTACAATGAGCAGTTCTTC. The V and J genes are TRBV30 and TRBJ2-1; 8 nucleotides align to TRBD2. This CDR3 is 14 amino acids long. V was pared by 4 bases and J by 3 bases, with 5 bases of the junction left unmatched. Germline-derived CDR1 and CDR2 are GTSNPN and SVGIG (reference sequence).